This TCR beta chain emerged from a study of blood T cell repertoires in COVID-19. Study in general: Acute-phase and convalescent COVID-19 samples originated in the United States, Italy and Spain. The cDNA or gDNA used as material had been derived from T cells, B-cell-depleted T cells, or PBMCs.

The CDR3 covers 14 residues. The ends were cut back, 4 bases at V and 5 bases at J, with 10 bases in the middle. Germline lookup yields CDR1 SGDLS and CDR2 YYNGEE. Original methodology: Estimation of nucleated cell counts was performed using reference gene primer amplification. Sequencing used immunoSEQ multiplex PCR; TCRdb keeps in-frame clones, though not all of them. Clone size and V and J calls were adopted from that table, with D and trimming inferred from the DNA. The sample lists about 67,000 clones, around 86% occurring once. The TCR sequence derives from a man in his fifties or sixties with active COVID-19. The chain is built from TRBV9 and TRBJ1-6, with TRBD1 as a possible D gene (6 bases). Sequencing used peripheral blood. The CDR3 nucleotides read TGTGCCAGCAGCCCCTGGACAGATAATTCACCCCTCCACTTT. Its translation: CASSPWTDNSPLHF.